This is a list of T cell receptor beta chains from one sample in a study of tumor and adjacent non-tumor tissue in lung cancer. TCRdb independently ran MiXCR on the multiplex PCR reads; one entry per CDR3 protein. The sample yields over 130,000 distinct CDR3 sequences, 66% seen once. The sequencing sample was made of lung tumor tissue. These receptor sequences come from a man between 60 and 75 years old with small cell lung cancer. Each CDR3 is given with its conserved first and last residue.

j_call v_call cdr3_aa
TRBJ2-3 TRBV5-4 CASSWKTGTGTDTQYF
TRBJ2-6 TRBV5-4 CASSLDGGSGANVLTF
TRBJ2-3 TRBV5-6 CASSGGPSTDTQYF
TRBJ2-3 TRBV11-3 CASSQGLAGFTQYF
TRBJ2-5 TRBV6-1 CVSSDGVAGVQETQYF
TRBJ2-7 TRBV28 CATKRTVLLPYEQYF
TRBJ2-3 TRBV6-6 CASSYGAFTYTDMQYF
TRBJ1-1 TRBV12-3/TRBV12-4 CASLARMNTEAFF
TRBJ2-1 TRBV5-1 CASSPAGGSEQFF
TRBJ2-5 TRBV4-2 CASSQGSGPVTHYF
TRBJ2-3 TRBV6-1 CASVSSSTVTQYF
TRBJ2-7 TRBV11-2 CSSSLLNGVEYEKYF
TRBJ2-7 TRBV11-2 CTTSLGASGYEQYF
TRBJ2-1 TRBV11-2 CASSLEAPGPYNEQFF
TRBJ2-3 TRBV20-1 CSTREGRGTDTQYF
TRBJ2-1 TRBV5-1 CASVIGAGHNEQFF
TRBJ2-5 TRBV29-1 CSATAFGETQYF
TRBJ1-2 TRBV12-3/TRBV12-4 CASRGTGGYGYTF
TRBJ2-3 TRBV11-2 CASSLGQRGDTQYF
TRBJ1-2 TRBV6-6 CASSSPGRQLGDYGYTF
TRBJ1-2 TRBV12-3/TRBV12-4 CASSPWDRGIGVYTF
TRBJ2-7 TRBV11-1 CVSSGPGREQYF
TRBJ2-7 TRBV6-6 CGSNELAGGWNEQYF
TRBJ1-2 TRBV11-3 CASSSWTGRRSF
TRBJ1-2 TRBV30 CAWSRNRYGYTF
TRBJ2-1 TRBV6-5 CASSYSPSGLSYNEQFF
TRBJ2-1 TRBV5-6 CASSWGLAGGHNEQFF
TRBJ2-1 TRBV11-3 CASSLMGSGVNNEQFF
TRBJ2-3 TRBV20-1 CSAHGPWGTDTQYF
TRBJ2-7 TRBV11-3 CVSNTNRGPSYEQYF
TRBJ2-1 TRBV12-3/TRBV12-4 CASNFPGTKKEQFF
TRBJ2-2 TRBV6-5 CASRTSQRNTGELFF
TRBJ2-7 TRBV11-2 CASGYTSGTYEQYF
NA TRBV11-2 CASSPITDTQHF
TRBJ2-7 TRBV11-2 CASSLSLEQYF
TRBJ2-1 TRBV20-1 CSAMGLAGTYEQFF
TRBJ1-5 TRBV20-1 CSARGGPNQPQHF
TRBJ2-1 TRBV12-3/TRBV12-4 CASSGDRLSEQFF
TRBJ2-2 TRBV2 CASRLTTNTGELFF
TRBJ2-1 TRBV5-8 CASSRIRSYKIEQFF
TRBJ2-6 TRBV7-9 CASSPGHFSGANVLTF
TRBJ2-2 TRBV5-1 CASSEPAGGNTGELFF
TRBJ2-3 TRBV12-3/TRBV12-4 CASSSGADTQYF
TRBJ2-5 TRBV6-2/TRBV6-3 CASTFALRPGTQYF
TRBJ1-1 TRBV11-3 CAGSLGNVRGRTEAFF
TRBJ2-1 TRBV18 CASSPSSGSYNEQFF